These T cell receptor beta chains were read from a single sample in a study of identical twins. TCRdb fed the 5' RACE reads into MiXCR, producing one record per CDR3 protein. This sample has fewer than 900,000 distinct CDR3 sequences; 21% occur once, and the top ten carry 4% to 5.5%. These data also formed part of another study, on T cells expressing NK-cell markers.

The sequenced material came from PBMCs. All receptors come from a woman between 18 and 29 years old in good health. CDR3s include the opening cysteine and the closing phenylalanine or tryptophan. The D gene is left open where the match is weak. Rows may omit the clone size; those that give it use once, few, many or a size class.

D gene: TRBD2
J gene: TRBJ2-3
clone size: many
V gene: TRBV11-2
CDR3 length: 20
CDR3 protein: CASSLEQGAWTSGSTDTQYF
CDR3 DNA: TGTGCCAGCAGCTTAGAACAGGGGGCATGGACTAGCGGGAGCACAGATACGCAGTATTTT

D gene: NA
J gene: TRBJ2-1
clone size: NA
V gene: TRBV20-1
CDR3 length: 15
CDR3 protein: CSALGGGTTYNEQFF
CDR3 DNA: TGCAGTGCCCTAGGTGGCGGGACAACCTACAATGAGCAGTTCTTC

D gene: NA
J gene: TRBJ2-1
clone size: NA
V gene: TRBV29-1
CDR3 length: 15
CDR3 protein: CSVEGGPSRYNEQFF
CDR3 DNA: TGCAGCGTTGAAGGCGGGCCCTCAAGATACAATGAGCAGTTCTTC

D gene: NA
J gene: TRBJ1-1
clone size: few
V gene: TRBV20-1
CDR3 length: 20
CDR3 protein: CSAQSTRLARDKSHNTEAFF
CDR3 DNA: TGCAGTGCCCAGAGCACTCGGCTGGCGAGGGACAAAAGCCACAACACTGAAGCTTTCTTT

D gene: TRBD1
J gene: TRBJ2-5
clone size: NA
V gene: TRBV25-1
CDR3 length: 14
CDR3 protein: CASSEWTGKETQYF
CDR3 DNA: TGTGCCAGCAGTGAATGGACAGGGAAAGAGACCCAGTACTTC

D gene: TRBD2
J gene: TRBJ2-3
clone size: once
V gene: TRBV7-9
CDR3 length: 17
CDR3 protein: CASSIGLAGASTDTQYF
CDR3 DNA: TGTGCCAGCAGCATTGGACTAGCGGGAGCCAGCACAGATACGCAGTATTTT

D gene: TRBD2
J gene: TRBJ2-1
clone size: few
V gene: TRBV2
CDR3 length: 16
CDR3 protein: CASRRTETSAYNEQFF
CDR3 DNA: TGTGCCAGCAGGAGGACGGAGACTAGCGCCTACAATGAGCAGTTCTTC

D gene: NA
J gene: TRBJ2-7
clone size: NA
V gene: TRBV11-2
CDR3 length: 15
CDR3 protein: CASSLGGTPLYEQYF
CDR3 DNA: TGTGCCAGCAGCCTGGGCGGGACCCCTTTGTACGAGCAGTACTTC

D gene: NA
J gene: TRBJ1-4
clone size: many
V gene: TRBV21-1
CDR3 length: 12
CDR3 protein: CASSNPLEKLFF
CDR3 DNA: TGTGCCAGCAGCAATCCCCTTGAAAAACTGTTTTTT

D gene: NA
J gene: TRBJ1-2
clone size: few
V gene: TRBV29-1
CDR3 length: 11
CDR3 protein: CSVEPDYGYTF
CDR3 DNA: TGCAGCGTCGAGCCGGACTATGGCTACACCTTC

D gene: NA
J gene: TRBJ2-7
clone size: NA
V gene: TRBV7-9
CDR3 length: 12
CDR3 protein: CASSIDGHEQYF
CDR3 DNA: TGTGCCAGCAGCATCGACGGCCACGAGCAGTACTTC

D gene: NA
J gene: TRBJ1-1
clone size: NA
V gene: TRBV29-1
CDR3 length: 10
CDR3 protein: CSGSLAEAFF
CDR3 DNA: TGCAGCGGAAGTCTGGCTGAAGCTTTCTTT

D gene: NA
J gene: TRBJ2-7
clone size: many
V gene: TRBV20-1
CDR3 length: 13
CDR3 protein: CSASVNNRYEQYF
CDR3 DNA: TGCAGTGCTAGCGTCAACAATCGCTACGAGCAGTACTTC

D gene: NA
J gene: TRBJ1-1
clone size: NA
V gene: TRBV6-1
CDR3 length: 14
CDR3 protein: CASRRRQRNTEAFF
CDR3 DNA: TGTGCCAGCAGGAGACGACAGAGGAACACTGAAGCTTTCTTT

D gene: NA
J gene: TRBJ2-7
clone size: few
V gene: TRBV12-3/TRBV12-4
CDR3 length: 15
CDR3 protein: CASTADLLRPYEQYF
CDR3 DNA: TGTGCCAGCACCGCCGACTTGCTTCGGCCCTACGAGCAGTACTTC

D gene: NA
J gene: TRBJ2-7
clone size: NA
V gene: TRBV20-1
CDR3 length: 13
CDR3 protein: CSALLRQTYEQYF
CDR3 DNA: TGCAGTGCTCTATTACGACAGACCTACGAGCAGTACTTC

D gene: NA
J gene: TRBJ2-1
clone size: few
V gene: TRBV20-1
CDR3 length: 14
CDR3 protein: CSATWWRVYNEQFF
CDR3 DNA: TGCAGTGCTACTTGGTGGCGGGTTTACAATGAGCAGTTCTTC

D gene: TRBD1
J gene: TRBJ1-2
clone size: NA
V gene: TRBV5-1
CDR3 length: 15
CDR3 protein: CASSSLGQGSYGYTF
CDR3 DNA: TGCGCCAGCAGCTCCCTGGGACAGGGTAGCTATGGCTACACCTTC

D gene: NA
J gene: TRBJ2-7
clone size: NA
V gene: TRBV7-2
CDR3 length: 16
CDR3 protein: CASSLYPAGLSYEQYF
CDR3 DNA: TGTGCCAGCAGCCTCTACCCGGCGGGACTGTCCTACGAGCAGTACTTC

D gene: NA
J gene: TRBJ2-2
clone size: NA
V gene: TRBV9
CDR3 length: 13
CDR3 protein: CASSGPPVGELFF
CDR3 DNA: TGTGCCAGCAGCGGTCCCCCTGTCGGGGAGCTGTTTTTT

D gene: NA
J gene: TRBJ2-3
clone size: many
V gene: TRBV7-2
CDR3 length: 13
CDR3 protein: CASSHPLTDTQYF
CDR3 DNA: TGTGCCAGCAGCCACCCTCTAACAGATACGCAGTATTTT

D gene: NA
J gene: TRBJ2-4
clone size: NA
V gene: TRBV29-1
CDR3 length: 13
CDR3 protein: CSALGTDENIQYF
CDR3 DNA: TGCAGCGCGCTAGGGACGGACGAAAACATTCAGTACTTC

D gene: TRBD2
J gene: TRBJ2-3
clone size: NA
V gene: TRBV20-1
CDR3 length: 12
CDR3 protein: CSAGEGFDTQYF
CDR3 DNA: TGCAGTGCTGGGGAGGGATTTGATACGCAGTATTTT

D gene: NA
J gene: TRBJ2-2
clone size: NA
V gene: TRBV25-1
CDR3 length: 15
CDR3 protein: CASSTRRLGGGELFF
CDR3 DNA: TGTGCCAGCAGTACCCGGCGCCTAGGGGGCGGGGAGCTGTTTTTT

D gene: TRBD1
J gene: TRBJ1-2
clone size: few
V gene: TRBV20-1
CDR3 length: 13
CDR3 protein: CSATGGAGYGYTF
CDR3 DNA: TGCAGTGCTACAGGGGGCGCTGGCTATGGCTACACCTTC

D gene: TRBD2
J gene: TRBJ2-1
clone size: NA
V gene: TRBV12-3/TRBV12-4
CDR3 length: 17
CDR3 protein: CASSPTSGRAGRNEQFF
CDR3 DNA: TGTGCCAGCAGTCCAACTAGCGGGAGGGCCGGGCGGAATGAGCAGTTCTTC

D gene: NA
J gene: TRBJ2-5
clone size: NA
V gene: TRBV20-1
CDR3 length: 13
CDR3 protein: CSAAGQPQETQYF
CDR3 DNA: TGCAGTGCCGCGGGACAGCCCCAAGAGACCCAGTACTTC

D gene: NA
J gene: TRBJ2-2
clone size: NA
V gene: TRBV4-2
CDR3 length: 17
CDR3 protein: CASSQEARGPITGELFF
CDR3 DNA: TGTGCCAGCAGCCAGGAGGCGCGGGGCCCTATTACCGGGGAGCTGTTTTTT

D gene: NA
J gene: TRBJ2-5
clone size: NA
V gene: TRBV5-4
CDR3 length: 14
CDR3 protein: CASSLPRMQETQYF
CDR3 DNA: TGTGCCAGCAGCCTTCCACGGATGCAAGAGACCCAGTACTTC

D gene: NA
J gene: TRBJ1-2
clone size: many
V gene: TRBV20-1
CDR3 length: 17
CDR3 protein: CSAPEGAKTILGYGYTF
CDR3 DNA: TGCAGTGCTCCCGAAGGGGCAAAGACTATCCTGGGCTATGGCTACACCTTC

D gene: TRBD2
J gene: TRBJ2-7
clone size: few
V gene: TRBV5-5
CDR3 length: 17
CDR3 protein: CASSSAGTSRHSYEQYF
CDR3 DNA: TGTGCCAGCAGCTCTGCCGGGACTAGCAGGCACTCCTACGAGCAGTACTTC

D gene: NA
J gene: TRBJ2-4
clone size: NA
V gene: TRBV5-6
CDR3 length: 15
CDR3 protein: CASSLGRLAKNIQYF
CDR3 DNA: TGTGCCAGCAGCTTGGGCAGACTAGCCAAAAACATTCAGTACTTC

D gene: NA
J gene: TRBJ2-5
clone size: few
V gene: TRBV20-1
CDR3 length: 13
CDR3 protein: CSASTRAGETQYF
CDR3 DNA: TGCAGTGCTAGCACCAGGGCCGGGGAGACCCAGTACTTC

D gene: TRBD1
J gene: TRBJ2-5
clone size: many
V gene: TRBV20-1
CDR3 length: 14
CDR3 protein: CSALQGAPQETQYF
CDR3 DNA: TGCAGTGCTCTTCAGGGGGCGCCCCAAGAGACCCAGTACTTC

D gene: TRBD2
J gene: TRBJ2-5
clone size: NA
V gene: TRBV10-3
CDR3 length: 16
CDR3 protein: CAISGSLAGDGETQYF
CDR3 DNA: TGTGCCATCAGTGGGAGTCTAGCGGGAGACGGGGAGACCCAGTACTTC

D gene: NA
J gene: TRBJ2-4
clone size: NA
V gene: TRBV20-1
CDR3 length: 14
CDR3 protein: CSASSDLDKNIQYF
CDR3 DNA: TGCAGTGCTAGCTCAGATTTGGACAAAAACATTCAGTACTTC

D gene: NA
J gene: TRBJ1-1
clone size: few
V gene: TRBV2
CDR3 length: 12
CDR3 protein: CASEEGNTEAFF
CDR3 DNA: TGTGCCAGCGAGGAAGGCAACACTGAAGCTTTCTTT

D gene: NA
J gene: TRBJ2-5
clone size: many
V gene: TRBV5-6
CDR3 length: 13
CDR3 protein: CASSLDLQETQYF
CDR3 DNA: TGTGCCAGCAGCTTGGACTTGCAAGAGACCCAGTACTTC

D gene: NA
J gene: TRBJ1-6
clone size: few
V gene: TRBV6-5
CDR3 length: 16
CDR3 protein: CASSFDRSSYNSPLHF
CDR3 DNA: TGTGCCAGCAGTTTCGACCGGAGCTCCTATAATTCACCCCTCCACTTT

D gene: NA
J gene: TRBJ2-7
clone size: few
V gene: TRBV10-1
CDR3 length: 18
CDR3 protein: CASSESRDWDLAPYEQYF
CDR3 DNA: TGCGCCAGCAGTGAGTCGAGGGATTGGGACCTGGCTCCCTACGAGCAGTACTTC

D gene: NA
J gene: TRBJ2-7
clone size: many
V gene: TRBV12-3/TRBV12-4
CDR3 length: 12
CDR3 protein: CASSPSLAEQYF
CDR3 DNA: TGTGCCAGCAGTCCCTCACTTGCCGAGCAGTACTTC

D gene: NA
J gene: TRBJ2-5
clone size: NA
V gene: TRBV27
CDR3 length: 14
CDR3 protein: CASSSLDSSRTQYF
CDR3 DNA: TGTGCCAGCAGTTCCCTAGACTCTAGTCGGACCCAGTACTTC

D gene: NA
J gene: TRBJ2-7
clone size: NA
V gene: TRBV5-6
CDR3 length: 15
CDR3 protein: CASSLAGGGHYEQYF
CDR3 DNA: TGTGCCAGCAGCTTGGCTGGCGGCGGACACTACGAGCAGTACTTC

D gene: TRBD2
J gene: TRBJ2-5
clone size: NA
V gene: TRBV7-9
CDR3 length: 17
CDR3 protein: CASSLALAGEIQETQYF
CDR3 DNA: TGTGCCAGCAGCTTAGCGCTAGCGGGAGAAATACAAGAGACCCAGTACTTC

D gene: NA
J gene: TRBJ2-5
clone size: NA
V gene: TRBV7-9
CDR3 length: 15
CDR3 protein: CASSLFPSLGGTQYF
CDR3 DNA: TGTGCCAGCAGCTTATTCCCCAGTCTGGGGGGGACCCAGTACTTC

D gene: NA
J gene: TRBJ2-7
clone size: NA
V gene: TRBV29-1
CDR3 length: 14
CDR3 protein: CSVVDGSRAYEQYF
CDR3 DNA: TGCAGCGTAGTGGACGGGAGCCGAGCCTACGAGCAGTACTTC